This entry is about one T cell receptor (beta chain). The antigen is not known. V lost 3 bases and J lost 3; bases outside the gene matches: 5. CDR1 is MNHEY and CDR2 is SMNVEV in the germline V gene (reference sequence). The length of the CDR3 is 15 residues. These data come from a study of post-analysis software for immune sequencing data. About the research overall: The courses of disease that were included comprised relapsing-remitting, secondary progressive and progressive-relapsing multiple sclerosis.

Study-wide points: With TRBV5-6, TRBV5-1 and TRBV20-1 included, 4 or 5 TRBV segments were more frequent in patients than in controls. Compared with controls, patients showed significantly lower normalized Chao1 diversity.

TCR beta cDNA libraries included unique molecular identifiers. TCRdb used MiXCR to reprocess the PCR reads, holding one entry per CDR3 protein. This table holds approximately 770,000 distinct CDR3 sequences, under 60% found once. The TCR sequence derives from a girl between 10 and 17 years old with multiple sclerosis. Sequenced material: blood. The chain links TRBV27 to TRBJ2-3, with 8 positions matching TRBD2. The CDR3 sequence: CASSFRSGRTDTQYF. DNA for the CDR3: TGTGCCAGCAGTTTTCGAAGCGGGAGAACAGATACGCAGTATTTT.